These T cell receptor beta chains were read from a single sample in a study of T-cell memory formation after mild COVID-19. TCRdb itself ran the 5' RACE reads through MiXCR, one entry per CDR3 protein. The sample holds 540,000 or so distinct CDR3 sequences; roughly 21% are singletons and the top ten take roughly an eighth. The sequencing sample was made of PBMCs or a T cell subset sorted from them (not recorded which). The receptor source for this set is an adult woman who had mild COVID-19 (a few samples of this study predate the infection). Cell type and time point are not known. Each CDR3 is given with its conserved first and last residue. The order of the fields is D gene, V gene, clone size, J gene, CDR3 protein, CDR3 DNA. The D gene is left open where the match is weak. Only some rows state a clone size, as once, few, many or a class for expanded clones.

D gene: .; V gene: TRBV24-1; clone size: few; J gene: TRBJ2-1; CDR3 protein: CATRASGYNEQFF; CDR3 DNA: TGTGCCACCAGGGCTAGTGGGTACAATGAGCAGTTCTTC
D gene: .; V gene: TRBV5-1; clone size: few; J gene: TRBJ2-7; CDR3 protein: CASSLSPGEEQYF; CDR3 DNA: TGCGCCAGCAGCTTGTCCCCCGGGGAGGAGCAGTACTTC
D gene: .; V gene: TRBV6-5; clone size: few; J gene: TRBJ2-3; CDR3 protein: CASRAKITGRRSDTQYF; CDR3 DNA: TGTGCCAGCAGGGCCAAAATCACAGGGAGGAGGTCAGATACGCAGTATTTT
D gene: TRBD1; V gene: TRBV4-2; clone size: few; J gene: TRBJ1-1; CDR3 protein: CASNPGTGGLRNTEAFF; CDR3 DNA: TGTGCCAGCAATCCGGGGACAGGGGGCTTGAGGAACACTGAAGCTTTCTTT
D gene: TRBD1; V gene: TRBV7-9; clone size: many; J gene: TRBJ1-5; CDR3 protein: CASSLTGGNQPQHF; CDR3 DNA: TGTGCCAGCAGCTTAACAGGGGGCAATCAGCCCCAGCATTTT
D gene: TRBD1; V gene: TRBV24-1; clone size: many; J gene: TRBJ2-3; CDR3 protein: CATSGDRGYTQYF; CDR3 DNA: TGTGCCACCAGTGGAGACAGGGGGTATACGCAGTATTTT
D gene: .; V gene: TRBV11-2; clone size: .; J gene: TRBJ2-3; CDR3 protein: CASSLGLDDTQYF; CDR3 DNA: TGTGCCAGCAGCTTAGGACTGGATGATACGCAGTATTTT
D gene: TRBD2; V gene: TRBV5-1; clone size: .; J gene: TRBJ2-3; CDR3 protein: CASRLGLAGSTDTQYF; CDR3 DNA: TGCGCCAGCAGGTTGGGGCTAGCGGGGAGCACAGATACGCAGTATTTT
D gene: .; V gene: TRBV29-1; clone size: .; J gene: TRBJ1-1; CDR3 protein: CSVGGPQGGTEAFF; CDR3 DNA: TGCAGCGTTGGGGGTCCGCAGGGAGGCACTGAAGCTTTCTTT
D gene: .; V gene: TRBV28; clone size: few; J gene: TRBJ2-1; CDR3 protein: CASSLEWSNEQFF; CDR3 DNA: TGTGCCAGCAGTTTAGAGTGGAGCAATGAGCAGTTCTTC
D gene: TRBD2; V gene: TRBV6-2/TRBV6-3; clone size: .; J gene: TRBJ2-1; CDR3 protein: CASRLRTSGRAYNEQFF; CDR3 DNA: TGTGCCAGCAGACTCCGGACTAGCGGGAGGGCTTACAATGAGCAGTTCTTC
D gene: TRBD2; V gene: TRBV12-3/TRBV12-4; clone size: many; J gene: TRBJ2-1; CDR3 protein: CASSRGLAGVGYNEQFF; CDR3 DNA: TGTGCCAGCAGCCGGGGACTAGCGGGAGTAGGCTACAATGAGCAGTTCTTC
D gene: .; V gene: TRBV6-5; clone size: .; J gene: TRBJ1-2; CDR3 protein: CASSYDIWNYGYTF; CDR3 DNA: TGTGCCAGCAGTTACGACATATGGAACTATGGCTACACCTTC
D gene: TRBD1; V gene: TRBV24-1; clone size: .; J gene: TRBJ2-7; CDR3 protein: CATSDLPPTGISYEQYF; CDR3 DNA: TGTGCCACCAGTGATTTGCCGCCGACAGGGATAAGTTACGAGCAGTACTTC
D gene: TRBD2; V gene: TRBV9; clone size: few; J gene: TRBJ2-1; CDR3 protein: CASSVIVAGYNEQFF; CDR3 DNA: TGTGCCAGCAGCGTAATAGTAGCGGGTTACAATGAGCAGTTCTTC
D gene: .; V gene: TRBV7-8; clone size: few; J gene: TRBJ2-2; CDR3 protein: CASSPRANTGELFF; CDR3 DNA: TGTGCCAGCAGCCCCCGGGCGAACACCGGGGAGCTGTTTTTT
D gene: TRBD1; V gene: TRBV7-9; clone size: .; J gene: TRBJ1-1; CDR3 protein: CASSLMTGRDTEAFF; CDR3 DNA: TGTGCCAGCAGCCTCATGACAGGGAGGGACACTGAAGCTTTCTTT
D gene: .; V gene: TRBV7-8; clone size: few; J gene: TRBJ2-5; CDR3 protein: CASSLVGGQTQYF; CDR3 DNA: TGTGCCAGCAGCTTAGTTGGGGGACAGACCCAGTACTTC
D gene: .; V gene: TRBV7-7; clone size: few; J gene: TRBJ2-2; CDR3 protein: CAVAGGTGELFF; CDR3 DNA: TGTGCTGTCGCCGGTGGTACCGGGGAGCTGTTTTTT
D gene: .; V gene: TRBV7-7; clone size: few; J gene: TRBJ2-2; CDR3 protein: CASSLAEGVGTGELFF; CDR3 DNA: TGTGCCAGCAGCTTAGCGGAGGGAGTGGGGACCGGGGAGCTGTTTTTT
D gene: .; V gene: TRBV29-1; clone size: .; J gene: TRBJ2-2; CDR3 protein: CSVEGGADGELFF; CDR3 DNA: TGCAGCGTTGAAGGGGGCGCGGACGGGGAGCTGTTTTTT
D gene: .; V gene: TRBV18; clone size: .; J gene: TRBJ1-4; CDR3 protein: CASSPGGIGEKLFF; CDR3 DNA: TGTGCCAGCTCACCAGGGGGAATCGGTGAAAAACTGTTTTTT
D gene: TRBD2; V gene: TRBV6-5; clone size: many; J gene: TRBJ2-2; CDR3 protein: CATKRRGEINTGELFF; CDR3 DNA: TGTGCTACCAAAAGGCGGGGGGAGATTAACACCGGGGAGCTGTTTTTT
D gene: .; V gene: TRBV5-1; clone size: few; J gene: TRBJ2-7; CDR3 protein: CASSLGTNQYEQYF; CDR3 DNA: TGCGCCAGCAGCTTGGGGACTAACCAATACGAGCAGTACTTC
D gene: .; V gene: TRBV12-3/TRBV12-4; clone size: few; J gene: TRBJ2-7; CDR3 protein: CASSQQDPYEQYF; CDR3 DNA: TGTGCCAGCAGCCAACAGGACCCCTACGAGCAGTACTTC
D gene: TRBD1; V gene: TRBV5-1; clone size: .; J gene: TRBJ1-1; CDR3 protein: CASSLARQGTGSEAFF; CDR3 DNA: TGCGCCAGCAGCTTGGCCCGACAGGGCACTGGATCTGAAGCTTTCTTT
D gene: .; V gene: TRBV9; clone size: few; J gene: TRBJ2-1; CDR3 protein: CASSSAGGAIGEQFF; CDR3 DNA: TGTGCCAGCAGCTCCGCTGGGGGGGCGATTGGGGAGCAGTTCTTC
D gene: .; V gene: TRBV5-1; clone size: .; J gene: TRBJ2-5; CDR3 protein: CASSFSGATQETQYF; CDR3 DNA: TGCGCCAGCAGCTTCTCAGGGGCCACCCAAGAGACCCAGTACTTC
D gene: .; V gene: TRBV24-1; clone size: .; J gene: TRBJ2-2; CDR3 protein: CATSDLGDPTGELFF; CDR3 DNA: TGTGCCACCAGTGATTTAGGGGACCCCACCGGGGAGCTGTTTTTT
D gene: .; V gene: TRBV18; clone size: .; J gene: TRBJ2-1; CDR3 protein: CASSPFGGDEQFF; CDR3 DNA: TGTGCCAGCTCACCATTCGGAGGGGATGAGCAGTTCTTC
D gene: .; V gene: TRBV7-9; clone size: .; J gene: TRBJ2-7; CDR3 protein: CASSLGATGEQYF; CDR3 DNA: TGTGCCAGCAGCTTAGGGGCTACGGGGGAGCAGTACTTC
D gene: .; V gene: TRBV19; clone size: .; J gene: TRBJ1-5; CDR3 protein: CASSLRLNQPQHF; CDR3 DNA: TGTGCCAGTAGTTTGAGGCTCAATCAGCCCCAGCATTTT
D gene: .; V gene: TRBV10-3; clone size: few; J gene: TRBJ2-5; CDR3 protein: CAISRKFGETQYF; CDR3 DNA: TGTGCCATCAGTAGGAAGTTCGGGGAGACCCAGTACTTC
D gene: TRBD1; V gene: TRBV7-9; clone size: few; J gene: TRBJ1-2; CDR3 protein: CASSPVPGQGFGNYGYTF; CDR3 DNA: TGTGCCAGCAGCCCCGTCCCGGGACAGGGGTTCGGTAACTATGGCTACACCTTC
D gene: .; V gene: TRBV29-1; clone size: few; J gene: TRBJ2-3; CDR3 protein: CSVEDQGKLVPYYSTDTQYF; CDR3 DNA: TGCAGCGTTGAAGACCAGGGAAAACTAGTGCCATATTATAGCACAGATACGCAGTATTTT
D gene: .; V gene: TRBV28; clone size: .; J gene: TRBJ2-5; CDR3 protein: CASSFDQSQETQYF; CDR3 DNA: TGTGCCAGCAGTTTTGACCAGTCCCAAGAGACCCAGTACTTC
D gene: .; V gene: TRBV20-1; clone size: few; J gene: TRBJ1-6; CDR3 protein: CSASSHSPLHF; CDR3 DNA: TGCAGTGCGTCATCTCATTCACCCCTCCACTTT
D gene: .; V gene: TRBV5-1; clone size: many; J gene: TRBJ1-5; CDR3 protein: CASSLEGIQPQHF; CDR3 DNA: TGCGCCAGCAGCCTGGAGGGGATCCAGCCCCAGCATTTT
D gene: TRBD2; V gene: TRBV7-2; clone size: many; J gene: TRBJ2-5; CDR3 protein: CASSSLAGPSTQYF; CDR3 DNA: TGTGCCAGCAGCTCGCTAGCGGGGCCGTCGACCCAGTACTTC
D gene: .; V gene: TRBV28; clone size: few; J gene: TRBJ2-4; CDR3 protein: CASSPRVTKNIQYF; CDR3 DNA: TGTGCCAGCAGCCCCCGTGTGACCAAAAACATTCAGTACTTC
D gene: .; V gene: TRBV15; clone size: few; J gene: TRBJ2-3; CDR3 protein: CATRERWERTGTDTQYF; CDR3 DNA: TGTGCCACCAGGGAGAGGTGGGAAAGAACGGGCACAGATACGCAGTATTTT
D gene: .; V gene: TRBV29-1; clone size: .; J gene: TRBJ2-7; CDR3 protein: CSVESPYEQYF; CDR3 DNA: TGCAGCGTTGAATCTCCCTACGAGCAGTACTTC
D gene: .; V gene: TRBV18; clone size: few; J gene: TRBJ2-5; CDR3 protein: CASSPLQFQETQYF; CDR3 DNA: TGTGCCAGCTCACCACTACAGTTCCAAGAGACCCAGTACTTC
D gene: .; V gene: TRBV10-2; clone size: .; J gene: TRBJ1-6; CDR3 protein: CASSEPGDLYNSPLHF; CDR3 DNA: TGCGCCAGCAGTGAGCCAGGGGACCTTTATAATTCACCCCTCCACTTT
D gene: TRBD1; V gene: TRBV4-1; clone size: few; J gene: TRBJ2-2; CDR3 protein: CASSQGDRGYTGELFF; CDR3 DNA: TGCGCCAGCAGCCAGGGGGACAGGGGATACACCGGGGAGCTGTTTTTT
D gene: .; V gene: TRBV6-5; clone size: many; J gene: TRBJ2-2; CDR3 protein: CASSYIAGELFF; CDR3 DNA: TGTGCCAGCAGTTATATTGCCGGGGAGCTGTTTTTT
D gene: .; V gene: TRBV3-2; clone size: few; J gene: TRBJ2-5; CDR3 protein: CASSQGRGLETQYF; CDR3 DNA: TGTGCCAGCAGCCAAGGCAGGGGGCTGGAGACCCAGTACTTC
D gene: TRBD1; V gene: TRBV12-3/TRBV12-4; clone size: few; J gene: TRBJ2-1; CDR3 protein: CASTVPGQRNEQFF; CDR3 DNA: TGTGCCAGTACCGTGCCGGGACAGAGAAATGAGCAGTTCTTC